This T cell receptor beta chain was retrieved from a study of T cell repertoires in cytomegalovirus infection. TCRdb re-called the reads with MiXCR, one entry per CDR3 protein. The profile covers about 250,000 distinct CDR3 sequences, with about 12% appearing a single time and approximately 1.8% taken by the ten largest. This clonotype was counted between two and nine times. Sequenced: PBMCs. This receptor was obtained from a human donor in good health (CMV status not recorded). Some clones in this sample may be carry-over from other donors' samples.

Written as DNA, the CDR3 is TGTGCCAGCAGCTTGACGAGACAGGGGAACTACGAGCAGTACTTC. Translation: CASSLTRQGNYEQYF. The chain joins TRBV5-5 to TRBJ2-7; 8 positions agree with TRBD1. Looked up from germline, CDR1 is SGHKS and CDR2 is YYEKEE (reference sequence). With 1 base clipped from V and 3 bases from J, the junction kept 6 bases outside the gene matches. CDR3 length: 15 amino acids. The full variable domain, in which reference TRBV5-5 and TRBJ2-7 provide the parts outside the CDR3, is DAGVTQSPTHLIKTRGQQVTLRCSPISGHKSVSWYQQVLGQGPQFIFQYYEKEERGRGNFPDRFSARQFPNYSSELNVNALLLGDSALYLCASSLTRQGNYEQYFGPGTRLTVT.